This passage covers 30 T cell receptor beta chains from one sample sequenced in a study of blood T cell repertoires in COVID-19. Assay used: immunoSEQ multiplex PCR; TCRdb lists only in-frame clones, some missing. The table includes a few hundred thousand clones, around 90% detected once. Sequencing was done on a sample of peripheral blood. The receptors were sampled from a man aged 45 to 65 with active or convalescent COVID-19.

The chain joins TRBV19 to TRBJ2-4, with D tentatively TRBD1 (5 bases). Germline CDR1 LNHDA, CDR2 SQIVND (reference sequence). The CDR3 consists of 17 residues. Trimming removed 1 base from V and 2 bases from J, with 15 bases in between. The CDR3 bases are TGTGCCAGTAGTATAGTTCACGTGGGGCGCTCCAAAAACATTCAGTACTTC. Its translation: CASSIVHVGRSKNIQYF.

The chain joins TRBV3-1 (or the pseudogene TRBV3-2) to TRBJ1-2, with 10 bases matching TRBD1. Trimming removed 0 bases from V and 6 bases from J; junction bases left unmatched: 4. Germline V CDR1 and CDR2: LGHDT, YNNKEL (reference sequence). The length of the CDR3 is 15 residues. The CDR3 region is CASSQEGTGENGYTF. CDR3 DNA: TGTGCCAGCAGCCAAGAGGGGACAGGGGAGAATGGCTACACCTTC.

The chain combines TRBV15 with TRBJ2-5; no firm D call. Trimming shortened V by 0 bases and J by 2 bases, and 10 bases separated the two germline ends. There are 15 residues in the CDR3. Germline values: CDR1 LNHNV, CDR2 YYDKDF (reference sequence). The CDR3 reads CATSRDRREQETQYF. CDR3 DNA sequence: TGTGCCACCAGCAGAGATCGCCGAGAACAAGAGACCCAGTACTTC.

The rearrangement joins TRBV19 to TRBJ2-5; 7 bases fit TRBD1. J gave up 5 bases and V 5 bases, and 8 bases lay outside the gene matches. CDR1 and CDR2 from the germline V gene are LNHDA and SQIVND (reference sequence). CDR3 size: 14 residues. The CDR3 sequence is CASSSTGTPETQYF. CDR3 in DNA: TGTGCCAGTAGTTCGACAGGGACCCCCGAGACCCAGTACTTC.

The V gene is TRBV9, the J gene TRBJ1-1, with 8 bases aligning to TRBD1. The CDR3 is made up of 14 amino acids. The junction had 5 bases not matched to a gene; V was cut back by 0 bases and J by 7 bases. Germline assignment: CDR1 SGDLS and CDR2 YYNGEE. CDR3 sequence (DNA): TGTGCCAGCAGCGTAGCTGGGACAGGCCATGAAGCTTTCTTT. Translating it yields CASSVAGTGHEAFF.

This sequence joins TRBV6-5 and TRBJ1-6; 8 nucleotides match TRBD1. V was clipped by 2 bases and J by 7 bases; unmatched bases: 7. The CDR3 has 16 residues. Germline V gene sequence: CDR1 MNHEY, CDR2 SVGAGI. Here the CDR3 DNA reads TGTGCCAGCAGTTACACACCCAGGGGGCTGAATTCACCCCTCCACTTT. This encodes CASSYTPRGLNSPLHF.

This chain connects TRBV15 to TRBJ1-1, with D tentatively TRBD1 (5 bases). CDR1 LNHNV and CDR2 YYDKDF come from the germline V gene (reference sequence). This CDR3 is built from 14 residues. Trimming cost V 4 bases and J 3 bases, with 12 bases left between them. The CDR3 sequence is CATSMIQGYTEAFF. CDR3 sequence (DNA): TGTGCCACCAGCATGATTCAGGGATACACTGAAGCTTTCTTT.

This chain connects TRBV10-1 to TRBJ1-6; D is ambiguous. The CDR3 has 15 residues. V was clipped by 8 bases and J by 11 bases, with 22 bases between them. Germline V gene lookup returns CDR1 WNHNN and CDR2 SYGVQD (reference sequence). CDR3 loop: CASLPERAGRAPLHF. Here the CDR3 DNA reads TGCGCCAGCCTCCCCGAGAGGGCAGGTCGGGCACCCCTCCACTTT.

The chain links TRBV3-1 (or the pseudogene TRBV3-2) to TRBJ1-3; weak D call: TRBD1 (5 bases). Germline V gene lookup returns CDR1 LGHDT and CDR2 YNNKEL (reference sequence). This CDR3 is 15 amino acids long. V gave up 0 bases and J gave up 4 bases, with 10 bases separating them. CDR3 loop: CASSQDTTVGNTIYF. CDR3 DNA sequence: TGTGCCAGCAGCCAAGATACGACAGTCGGAAACACCATATATTTT.

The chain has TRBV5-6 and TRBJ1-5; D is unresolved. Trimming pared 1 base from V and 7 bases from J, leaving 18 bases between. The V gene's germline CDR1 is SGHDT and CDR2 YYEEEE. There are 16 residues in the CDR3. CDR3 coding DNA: TGTGCCAGCAGCTTGTCCGCGGGCGCGGACCGACAGCCCCAGCATTTT. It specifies CASSLSAGADRQPQHF. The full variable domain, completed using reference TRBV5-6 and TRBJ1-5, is DAGVTQSPTHLIKTRGQQVTLRCSPKSGHDTVSWYQQALGQGPQFIFQYYEEEERQRGNFPDRFSGHQFPNYSSELNVNALLLGDSALYLCASSLSAGADRQPQHFGDGTRLSIL.

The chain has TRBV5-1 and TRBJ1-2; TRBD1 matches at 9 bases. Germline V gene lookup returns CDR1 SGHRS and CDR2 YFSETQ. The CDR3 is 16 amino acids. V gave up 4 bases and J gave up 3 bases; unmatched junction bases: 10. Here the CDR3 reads CASSDAPGQGDYGYTF. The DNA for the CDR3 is TGCGCCAGCAGCGATGCTCCGGGACAGGGAGACTATGGCTACACCTTC.

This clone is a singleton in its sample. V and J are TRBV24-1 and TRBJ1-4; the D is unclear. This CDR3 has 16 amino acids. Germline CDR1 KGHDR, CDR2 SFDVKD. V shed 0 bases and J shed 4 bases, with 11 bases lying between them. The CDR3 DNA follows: TGTGCCACCAGTGATTTGTCAGGTCCTGTTAATGAAAAACTGTTTTTT. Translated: CATSDLSGPVNEKLFF.

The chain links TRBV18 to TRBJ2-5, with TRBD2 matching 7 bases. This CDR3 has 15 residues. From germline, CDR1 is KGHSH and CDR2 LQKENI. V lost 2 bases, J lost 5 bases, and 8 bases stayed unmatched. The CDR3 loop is CASSPNAGEGETQYF. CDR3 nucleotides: TGTGCCAGCTCACCAAACGCGGGAGAGGGGGAGACCCAGTACTTC.

Here the CDR3 reads CAWSSGSIADTQYF. In DNA form, the CDR3 reads TGTGCCTGGAGTAGCGGGAGTATCGCAGATACGCAGTATTTT. V is TRBV30 and J is TRBJ2-3; 8 nucleotides line up with TRBD2. The CDR3 is 14 amino acids. V gave up 2 bases and J gave up 4 bases; unmatched junction bases: 5. Per germline, CDR1 GTSNPN and CDR2 SVGIG (reference sequence).

Here the CDR3 reads CAISSPGQGEYEQYF. In DNA form, the CDR3 reads TGTGCCATCAGTTCCCCGGGACAGGGGGAATACGAGCAGTACTTC. The chain recombines TRBV10-3 with TRBJ2-7, with TRBD1 matching 11 bases. This CDR3 comprises 15 residues. With 5 bases clipped from V and 4 bases from J, the junction kept 7 bases outside the gene matches. Germline lookup yields CDR1 ENHRY and CDR2 SYGVKD.

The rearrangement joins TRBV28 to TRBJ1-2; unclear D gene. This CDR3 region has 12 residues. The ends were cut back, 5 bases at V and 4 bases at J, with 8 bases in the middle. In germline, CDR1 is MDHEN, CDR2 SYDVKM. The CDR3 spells CASSLPPYGYTF. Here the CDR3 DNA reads TGTGCCAGCAGTCTTCCTCCCTATGGCTACACCTTC.

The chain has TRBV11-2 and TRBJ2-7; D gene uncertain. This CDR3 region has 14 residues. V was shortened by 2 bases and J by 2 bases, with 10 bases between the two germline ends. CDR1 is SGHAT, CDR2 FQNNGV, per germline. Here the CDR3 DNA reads TGTGCCAGCAGCTTATCGAGAAATCCCTACGAGCAGTACTTC. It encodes CASSLSRNPYEQYF.

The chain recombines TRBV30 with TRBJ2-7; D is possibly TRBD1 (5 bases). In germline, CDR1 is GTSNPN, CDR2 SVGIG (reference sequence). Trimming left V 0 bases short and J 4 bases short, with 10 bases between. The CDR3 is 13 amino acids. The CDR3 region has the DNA TGTGCCTGGAGTGTGGAAGGGGTTTACGAGCAGTACTTC. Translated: CAWSVEGVYEQYF.

For the CDR3, the DNA is TGTGCCAGCAGCCAAGAGACAGGGAGCTCCCCGATAGAAAAACTGTTTTTT. Amino acid sequence: CASSQETGSSPIEKLFF. J is TRBJ1-4 and V is TRBV3-1 (or the pseudogene TRBV3-2), with 7 bases lining up with TRBD1. Per the germline V gene, CDR1 is LGHDT and CDR2 is YNNKEL (reference sequence). This CDR3 has 17 residues. Trimming removed 0 bases from V and 8 bases from J; junction bases left unmatched: 12.

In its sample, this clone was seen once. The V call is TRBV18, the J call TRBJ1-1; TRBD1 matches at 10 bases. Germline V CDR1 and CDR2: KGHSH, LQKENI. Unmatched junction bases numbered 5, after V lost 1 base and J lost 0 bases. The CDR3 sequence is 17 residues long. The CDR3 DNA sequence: TGTGCCAGCTCACCACTGATCGGACAGGGGGTGAACACTGAAGCTTTCTTT. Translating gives CASSPLIGQGVNTEAFF. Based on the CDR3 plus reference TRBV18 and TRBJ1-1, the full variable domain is NAGVMQNPRHLVRRRGQEARLRCSPMKGHSHVYWYRQLPEEGLKFMVYLQKENIIDESGMPKERFSAEFPKEGPSILRIQQVVRGDSAAYFCASSPLIGQGVNTEAFFGQGTRLTVV.

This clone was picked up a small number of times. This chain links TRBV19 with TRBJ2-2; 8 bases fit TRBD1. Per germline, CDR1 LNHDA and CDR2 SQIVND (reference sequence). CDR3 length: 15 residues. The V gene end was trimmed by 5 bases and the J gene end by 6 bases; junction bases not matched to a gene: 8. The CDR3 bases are TGTGCCAGTAGTTGGGGGACAGGTTTTTCCGGGGAGCTGTTTTTT. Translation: CASSWGTGFSGELFF.

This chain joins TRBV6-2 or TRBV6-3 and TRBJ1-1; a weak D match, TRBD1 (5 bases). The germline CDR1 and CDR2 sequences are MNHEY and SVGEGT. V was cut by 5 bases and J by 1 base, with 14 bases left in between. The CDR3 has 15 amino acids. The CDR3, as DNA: TGTGCCAGCAGTCCCGTTACAGGAGAGAACACTGAAGCTTTCTTT. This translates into CASSPVTGENTEAFF.

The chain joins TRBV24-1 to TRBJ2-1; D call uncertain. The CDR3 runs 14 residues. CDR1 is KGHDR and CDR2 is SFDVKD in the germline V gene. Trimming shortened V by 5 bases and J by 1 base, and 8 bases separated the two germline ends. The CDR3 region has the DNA TGTGCCACCAGTGGTAGCAGTTCCTACAATGAGCAGTTCTTC. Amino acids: CATSGSSSYNEQFF.

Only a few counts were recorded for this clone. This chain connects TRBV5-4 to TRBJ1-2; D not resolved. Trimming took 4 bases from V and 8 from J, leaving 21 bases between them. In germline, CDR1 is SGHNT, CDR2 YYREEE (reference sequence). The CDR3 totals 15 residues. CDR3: CASSDSPRPTGGYTF. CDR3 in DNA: TGTGCCAGCAGCGACTCCCCTCGGCCCACGGGGGGCTACACCTTC.

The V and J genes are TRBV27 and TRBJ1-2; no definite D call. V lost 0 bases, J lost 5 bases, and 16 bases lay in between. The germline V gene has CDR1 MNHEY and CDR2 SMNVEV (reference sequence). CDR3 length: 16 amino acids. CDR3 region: CASSLSAPILAYGYTF. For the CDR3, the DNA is TGTGCCAGCAGTTTATCGGCCCCAATCTTGGCTTATGGCTACACCTTC.

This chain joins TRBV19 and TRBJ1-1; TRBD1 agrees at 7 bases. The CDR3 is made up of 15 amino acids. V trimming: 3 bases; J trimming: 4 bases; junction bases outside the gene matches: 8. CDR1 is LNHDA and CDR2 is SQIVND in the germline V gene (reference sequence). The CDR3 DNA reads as TGTGCCAGTAGTATGGGCAGGGGGTACGGCACTGAAGCTTTCTTT. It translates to CASSMGRGYGTEAFF.

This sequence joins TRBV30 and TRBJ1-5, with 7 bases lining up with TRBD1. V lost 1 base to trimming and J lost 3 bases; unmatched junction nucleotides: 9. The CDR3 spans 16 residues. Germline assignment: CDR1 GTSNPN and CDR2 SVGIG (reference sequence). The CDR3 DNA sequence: TGTGCCTGGAGTGCCGCAGGGGGATTCGACAATCAGCCCCAGCATTTT. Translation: CAWSAAGGFDNQPQHF.

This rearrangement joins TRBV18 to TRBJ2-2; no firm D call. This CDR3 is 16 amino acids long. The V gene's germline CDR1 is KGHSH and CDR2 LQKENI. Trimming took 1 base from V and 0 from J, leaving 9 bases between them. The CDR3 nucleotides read TGTGCCAGCTCACCACAATCCCCAACGAACACCGGGGAGCTGTTTTTT. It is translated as CASSPQSPTNTGELFF.

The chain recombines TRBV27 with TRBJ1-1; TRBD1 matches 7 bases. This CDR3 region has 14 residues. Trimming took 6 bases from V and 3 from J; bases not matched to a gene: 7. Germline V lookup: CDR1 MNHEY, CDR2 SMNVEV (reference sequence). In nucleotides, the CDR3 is TGTGCCAGCAGACCCGACAGGGACCACACTGAAGCTTTCTTT. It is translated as CASRPDRDHTEAFF.

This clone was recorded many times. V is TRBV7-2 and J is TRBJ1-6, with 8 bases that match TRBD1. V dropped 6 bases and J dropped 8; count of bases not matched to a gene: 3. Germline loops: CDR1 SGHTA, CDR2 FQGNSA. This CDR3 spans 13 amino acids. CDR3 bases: TGTGCCAGCAGTTCGGACAGGGATTCACCCCTCCACTTT. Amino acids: CASSSDRDSPLHF.